This paragraph reports one T cell receptor beta chain. These data come from a study of regulatory T cells in long-lasting Graves disease. Background on the study: It was over 5 years of antithyroid drugs, with positive TSH receptor antibodies, that meant persistent Graves' disease.

The length of the CDR3 is 17 residues. The ends were cut back, 5 bases at V and 2 bases at J, with 19 bases in the middle. Germline lookup yields CDR1 LNHDA and CDR2 SQIVND (reference sequence). Time point meaning: persistent/refractory GD, antithyroid drugs over 5 years with positive TRAb. PBMC RNA served as the TCR library source. HTBI primers from iRepertoire and Arm-PCR of CDR3 regions yielded the TCR beta libraries. TCRdb reprocessed the multiplex PCR reads with MiXCR, giving one entry per CDR3 protein. This sample carries about 430,000 distinct CDR3 sequences, around 20% of them seen once, and the ten largest clones take about 13%.

The sample was peripheral blood mononuclear cells (PBMCs), taken when the disease was refractory, from a patient treated with antithyroid drugs. The chain employs TRBV19 and TRBJ1-5; D may be TRBD1 (6 bases). The TCR comes from a female donor with Graves disease. The CDR3 DNA follows: TGTGCCAGTAGTTGGGGGACACAAACCATGGGCAATCAGCCCCAGCATTTT. The encoded protein is CASSWGTQTMGNQPQHF.